Sequencing of this T cell receptor beta chain was carried out in a study of T cell repertoires in cytomegalovirus infection. Findings and limits, study-wide: It was HLA-C-restricted CMV-specific TCR beta clonotypes that dominated the response ex vivo.

The CDR3 runs 15 residues. V was cut by 1 base and J by 2 bases, with 11 bases left in between. Germline loops: CDR1 SGHTA, CDR2 FQGNSA. On this clonotype itself: Antigen specificity is unknown.

TCRdb redid the calling of the reads with MiXCR, one entry per CDR3 protein. The sample holds 80,000 or so distinct CDR3 sequences, 40% seen once. V gene TRBV7-2 combines with J gene TRBJ1-2; no reliable D call. This TCR was sampled from a human donor in good health (CMV status not recorded). Some clones in this sample may be carry-over from other donors' samples. The sample consisted of CD8+ T cells from cultured PBMCs, taken from culture after CMV antigen stimulation. In DNA form, the CDR3 reads TGTGCCAGCAGCTTAGTTCCCGGGGTCAACTATGGCTACACCTTC. This translates into CASSLVPGVNYGYTF.